This T cell receptor (beta chain) was sequenced for a study of blood T cell repertoires in COVID-19. Study context: Acute and convalescent COVID-19 specimens originated in the United States, Italy and Spain. In each case, the material was cDNA or gDNA derived from T cells, B-cell-depleted T cells, or PBMCs.

Per the original data handling: Reference gene primer amplification gave nucleated cell count estimates. Profiling relied on immunoSEQ multiplex PCR, and the TCRdb table lists in-frame clones only, not all of them. V and J calls and clone size follow that table, whereas D and trimming were derived from the DNA. This sample has 40,000 to 50,000 clones, with about 89% found just once. Germline assignment: CDR1 GTSNPN and CDR2 SVGIG (reference sequence). There are 13 residues in the CDR3. Trimming removed 4 bases at V and 3 bases at J, with 12 bases between. The receptor comes from a man in his sixties or seventies with active COVID-19. Sequenced input: peripheral blood. This sequence joins TRBV30 and TRBJ1-1, with D hard to call. For the CDR3, the DNA is TGTGCCTGGAAAGGACTAAGGGACACTGAAGCTTTCTTT. Its translation is CAWKGLRDTEAFF.